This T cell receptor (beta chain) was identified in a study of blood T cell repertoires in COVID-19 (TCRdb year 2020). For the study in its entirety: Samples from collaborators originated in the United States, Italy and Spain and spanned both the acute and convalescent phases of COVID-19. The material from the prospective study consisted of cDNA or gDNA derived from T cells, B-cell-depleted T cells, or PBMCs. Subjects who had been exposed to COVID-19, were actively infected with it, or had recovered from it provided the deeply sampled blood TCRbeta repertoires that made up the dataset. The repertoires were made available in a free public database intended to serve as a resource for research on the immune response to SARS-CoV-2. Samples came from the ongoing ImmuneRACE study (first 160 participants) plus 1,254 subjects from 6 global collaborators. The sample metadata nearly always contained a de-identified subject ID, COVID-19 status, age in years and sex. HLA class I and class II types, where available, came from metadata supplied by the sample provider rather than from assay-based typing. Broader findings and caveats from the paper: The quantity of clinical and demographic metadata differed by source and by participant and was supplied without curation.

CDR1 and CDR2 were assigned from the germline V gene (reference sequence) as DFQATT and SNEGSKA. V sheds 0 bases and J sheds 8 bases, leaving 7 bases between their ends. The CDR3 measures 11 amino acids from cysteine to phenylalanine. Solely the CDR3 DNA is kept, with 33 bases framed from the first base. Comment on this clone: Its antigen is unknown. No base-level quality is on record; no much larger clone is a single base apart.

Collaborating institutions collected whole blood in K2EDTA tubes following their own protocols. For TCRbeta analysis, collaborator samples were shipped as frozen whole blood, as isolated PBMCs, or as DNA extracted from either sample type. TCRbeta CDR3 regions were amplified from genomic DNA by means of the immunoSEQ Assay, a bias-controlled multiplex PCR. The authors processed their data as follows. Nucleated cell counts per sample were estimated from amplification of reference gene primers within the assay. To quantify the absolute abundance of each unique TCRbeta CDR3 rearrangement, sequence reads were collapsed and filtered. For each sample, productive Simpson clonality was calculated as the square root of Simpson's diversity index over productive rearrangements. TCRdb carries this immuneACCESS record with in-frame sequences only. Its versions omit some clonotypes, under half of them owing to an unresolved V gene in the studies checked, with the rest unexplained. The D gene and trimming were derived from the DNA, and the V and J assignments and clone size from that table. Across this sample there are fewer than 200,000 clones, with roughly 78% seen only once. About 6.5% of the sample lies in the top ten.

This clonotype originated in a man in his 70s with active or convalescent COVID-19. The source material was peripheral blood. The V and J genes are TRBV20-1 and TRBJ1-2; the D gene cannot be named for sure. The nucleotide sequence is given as TGCAGTGCTAGAGAGGGCCGCGGCTACACCTTC. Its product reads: CSAREGRGYTF.